The table lists the clone carrying this T cell receptor beta chain with a few counts. Its cognate antigen is unknown. Whether given at about 4 or about 12 weeks, second doses were pooled. The data derive from a study of T cell responses to AZD1222 COVID-19 vaccine. Study findings and constraints: Mostly white British, mostly female donors; authors suggested clonal diversity may be underestimated. Just five or six AZD1222 recipients were seropositive at baseline. At 160-218 and 743-854, vaccine-associated CD4 TCRs were dominant, and they spanned spike.

V was trimmed by 5 bases and J by 6 bases, leaving 7 bases between them. From germline, CDR1 is LNHDA and CDR2 SQIVND (reference sequence). CDR3 length: 11 residues. Libraries were prepared by immunoSEQ multiplex PCR; TCRdb keeps only in-frame clonotypes and omits some of them. The repertoire holds under 120,000 clones, with 70% to 90% as singletons. The source material was peripheral blood, sampled 28 days after the second AZD1222 dose. V gene TRBV19 combines with J gene TRBJ1-2; D gene unclear. The clonotype was recovered from an adult who received the AZD1222 COVID-19 vaccine. CDR3 protein: CASSQMDGYTF. Here the CDR3 DNA reads TGTGCCAGTAGTCAGATGGATGGCTACACCTTC.